These 27 T cell receptor beta chains originate from one sample sequenced in a study of human T cells and chemical hapten exposure. TCRdb recomputed calls from the RACE reads with MiXCR, one row per CDR3 protein. The sample shows under 400,000 distinct CDR3 sequences, 5.1% of them seen only once. Time point defined: pre-sensitization, week 0. The treatment denotes: therapeutic diphenylcyclopropenone sensitization with weekly scalp DPC. The specimen comprised whole blood, sampled in connection with sensitization to the hapten diphenylcyclopropenone (DPC). The origin of the receptors is a woman between 50 and 59 years old with alopecia areata. Some clones in this sample may be carry-over from other donors' samples.

This clonotype has ten or more counts. The chain links TRBV7-8 to TRBJ1-2, with unresolved D. The CDR3 has 14 amino acids. Trimming pared 2 bases from V and 0 bases from J, leaving 7 bases between. Germline-derived CDR1 and CDR2 are SGHVS and FQNEAQ. CDR3: CASSLSLPNYGYTF. In nucleotides, the CDR3 is TGTGCCAGCAGCTTATCACTTCCTAACTATGGCTACACCTTC. Supplemented by reference TRBV7-8 and TRBJ1-2, the full variable domain reads GAGVSQSPRYKVAKRGQDVALRCDPISGHVSLFWYQQALGQGPEFLTYFQNEAQLDKSGLPSDRFFAERPEGSVSTLKIQRTQQEDSAVYLCASSLSLPNYGYTFGSGTRLTVV.

This clonotype was observed many times. The rearrangement joins TRBV25-1 to TRBJ2-3; weak D call: TRBD2 (7 bases). Deletions cut 6 bases from V and 0 bases from J, with 13 bases between. There are 15 residues in the CDR3. Germline V gives CDR1 MGHDK, CDR2 SYGVNS. The DNA for the CDR3 is TGTGCCAGCAGCCCGGGGGGCCCTAGCACAGATACGCAGTATTTT. Protein sequence: CASSPGGPSTDTQYF.

This clonotype was detected many times. This chain's CDR3 is CASSLTGQNNSPLHF. CDR3 nucleotide sequence: TGCGCCAGCAGCTTGACTGGGCAGAATAATTCACCCCTCCACTTT. This chain links TRBV5-1 with TRBJ1-6; D remains ambiguous. Deletions cut 1 base from V and 5 bases from J, with 10 bases between. The CDR3 runs to 15 residues. Germline lookup yields CDR1 SGHRS and CDR2 YFSETQ.

With regard to this clonotype: Since a much larger clone is just one base distant, this may be a read error. This rearrangement joins TRBV7-8 to TRBJ2-3, with a possible D match to TRBD2 (5 bases). Germline V gene lookup returns CDR1 SGHVS and CDR2 FQNEAQ. The CDR3 has 14 amino acids. Here the CDR3 DNA reads TGTGACAGCAGCTCCGGACTTGTCTCAGATACGCAGTATTTT. Translated: CDSSSGLVSDTQYF.

The chain employs TRBV29-1 and TRBJ2-5; 7 bases fit TRBD2. The ends lost 7 bases at V and 1 base at J; junction bases unmatched: 6. This CDR3 is 13 amino acids long. The V gene's germline CDR1 is SQVTM and CDR2 ANQGSEA. CDR3 sequence: CSGMGGFQETQYF. In nucleotides, the CDR3 is TGCAGCGGTATGGGAGGGTTCCAAGAGACCCAGTACTTC.

The CDR3 is CASSSTGEGPNTEAFF. In DNA, the CDR3 is TGTGCCAGCAGCTCCACAGGGGAGGGGCCTAATACTGAAGCTTTCTTT. The rearrangement joins TRBV13 to TRBJ1-1; TRBD1 aligns across 7 bases. The junction had 13 bases not matched to a gene; V was cut back by 4 bases and J by 5 bases. Germline lookup yields CDR1 PRHDT and CDR2 FYEKMQ (reference sequence). This CDR3 contains 16 residues.

This clonotype was found a few times. The V call is TRBV6-5, the J call TRBJ1-4; D is unresolved. Between the trimmed V and J ends, which lost 0 bases and 8 bases, there was a span of 13 bases. Per the germline V gene, CDR1 is MNHEY and CDR2 is SVGAGI. The CDR3 consists of 15 residues. The DNA of the CDR3 is TGTGCCAGCAGTTACTCGGCTTCAAAGGCCGAAAAACTGTTTTTT. It is translated as CASSYSASKAEKLFF.

In this sample, this clonotype turned up many times. The rearrangement links TRBV20-1 to TRBJ2-1; a weak D match, TRBD1 (5 bases). CDR3 size: 13 residues. Germline-derived CDR1 and CDR2 are DFQATT and SNEGSKA (reference sequence). V was trimmed by 2 bases and J by 8 bases, leaving 13 bases between them. The CDR3 nucleotides are TGCAGTGCTAGAATTCCAGGGAATTATGAGCAGTTCTTC. Its translation: CSARIPGNYEQFF.

This clonotype has just a few counts. This chain links TRBV4-3 with TRBJ2-1; D may match TRBD1 or TRBD2 (5 bases each). Germline loops: CDR1 LGHNA, CDR2 YSLEER. CDR3 size: 16 residues. The V gene lost 4 bases and the J gene lost 8 bases, with 21 bases spanning the gap. As DNA, the CDR3 is TGCGCCAGCAGCCGCAACGCGGTAGAGGGGTACTATGAGCAGTTCTTC. This encodes CASSRNAVEGYYEQFF.

At least ten counts were recorded for this clonotype. The chain couples TRBV4-2 to TRBJ2-1; D is uncertain. In germline, CDR1 is LGHNA, CDR2 YNFKEQ. The CDR3 covers 13 residues. V was shortened by 0 bases and J by 6 bases, with 6 bases between the two germline ends. This CDR3 reads CASSQDRSNEQFF. CDR3 coding DNA: TGTGCCAGCAGCCAAGACCGGAGCAATGAGCAGTTCTTC.

In its sample, this clonotype was seen many times. The chain has TRBV28 and TRBJ2-7; 8 bases agree with TRBD1. CDR3 length equals 14 residues. Per germline, CDR1 MDHEN and CDR2 SYDVKM. V was clipped by 6 bases and J by 1 base; unmatched bases: 5. The CDR3 reads CASSTGGISYEQYF. The CDR3 DNA reads TGTGCCAGCAGCACAGGGGGGATATCCTACGAGCAGTACTTC.

V gene TRBV7-8 combines with J gene TRBJ2-4; 8 positions agree with TRBD1. Germline V lookup: CDR1 SGHVS, CDR2 FQNEAQ. V was clipped by 4 bases and J by 6 bases; unmatched bases: 2. This CDR3 has 13 residues. The chain's CDR3 is CASSSGQGNIQYF. CDR3 in DNA: TGTGCCAGCAGCTCTGGACAGGGAAACATTCAGTACTTC.

This clonotype was seen at least ten times. The rearrangement uses TRBV12-3 or TRBV12-4 and TRBJ1-1; D not resolved. V was shortened by 0 bases and J by 4 bases, with 0 bases between the two germline ends. This CDR3 is 11 amino acids long. This chain's CDR3 is CASSLATEAFF. As DNA, the CDR3 is TGTGCCAGCAGTTTAGCCACTGAAGCTTTCTTT.

This clonotype has a handful of counts. The rearrangement uses TRBV28 and TRBJ1-6; maybe TRBD1 (5 bases). Trimming left V 1 base short and J 16 bases short, with 20 bases between. The CDR3 runs to 15 residues. Germline V gene lookup returns CDR1 MDHEN and CDR2 SYDVKM. CDR3 in amino acids: CASSLLSRAYDGLHF. DNA of the CDR3: TGTGCCAGCAGTTTATTGTCCAGGGCCTACGACGGGCTCCACTTT.

V gene TRBV5-4 combines with J gene TRBJ2-7; TRBD1 matches 10 bases. The trim removed 4 bases at V and 7 bases at J, leaving 8 bases unmatched. CDR1 is SGHNT, CDR2 YYREEE, per germline (reference sequence). This CDR3 is built from 14 residues. CDR3 sequence reads: CASSGTGTGEEQYF. Here the CDR3 DNA reads TGTGCCAGCAGCGGGACCGGGACAGGGGAAGAGCAGTACTTC.

This clonotype was observed many times. The chain couples TRBV5-1 to TRBJ2-3; a weak D match, TRBD2 (5 bases). The CDR3 contains 13 residues. Germline CDR1 reads SGHRS; CDR2 reads YFSETQ. Deletions cut 2 bases from V and 2 bases from J, with 6 bases between. The CDR3 bases are TGCGCCAGCAGCTTAGCGGCCACAGATACGCAGTATTTT. The encoded protein is CASSLAATDTQYF. The full variable domain, rest sourced from reference TRBV5-1 and TRBJ2-3, is KAGVTQTPRYLIKTRGQQVTLSCSPISGHRSVSWYQQTPGQGLQFLFEYFSETQRNKGNFPGRFSGRQFSNSRSEMNVSTLELGDSALYLCASSLAATDTQYFGPGTRLTVL.

This clonotype appeared many times. This chain uses TRBV7-9 with TRBJ1-2, with D possibly TRBD1 on 6 matching bases. CDR1 is SEHNR, CDR2 FQNEAQ, per germline (reference sequence). Trimming removed 4 bases at V and 8 bases at J, with 11 bases between. The CDR3 covers 12 residues. The CDR3 nucleotides are TGTGCCAGCAGCTCTTACAGGGAAGGCTACACCTTC. It encodes CASSSYREGYTF.

This clonotype was observed at least ten times. Mismatch with germline at one junction end may stem from a read error. The chain has TRBV5-1 and TRBJ1-1; D is possibly TRBD1 (6 bases). The CDR3 is 14 amino acids. The germline gives CDR1 SGHRS, CDR2 YFSETQ. The CDR3 DNA reads TGCGCCAGCAGCTTGGCCCAGGGGAACGCTGAAGCTTTCTTT. Its protein product is CASSLAQGNAEAFF.

The table lists this clonotype with many counts. V usage is TRBV27 and J usage is TRBJ2-3, with D unclear. V lost 3 bases to trimming and J lost 4 bases, with 8 bases between them. The CDR3 is 13 amino acids. The germline V gene encodes CDR1 MNHEY and CDR2 SMNVEV (reference sequence). The CDR3 DNA sequence: TGTGCCAGCAGTTTGGTGATCGCAGATACGCAGTATTTT. It specifies CASSLVIADTQYF.

This clonotype appeared many times. J is TRBJ2-5 and V is TRBV4-1, with D possibly TRBD2 on 6 matching bases. Between the trimmed V and J ends, which lost 3 bases and 1 base, there was a span of 9 bases. Germline-derived CDR1 and CDR2 are MGHRA and YSYEKL. This CDR3 comprises 14 residues. The CDR3 loop reads CASSQEGLQETQYF. CDR3 nucleotide sequence: TGCGCCAGCAGCCAGGAGGGGCTCCAAGAGACCCAGTACTTC.

The chain combines TRBV4-2 with TRBJ2-5; D call uncertain. V lost 0 bases and J 2 bases, leaving 10 bases between the germline ends. This CDR3 spans 15 amino acids. Looked up from germline, CDR1 is LGHNA and CDR2 is YNFKEQ. CDR3 DNA: TGTGCCAGCAGCCAAGAAACGAATGGACAAGAGACCCAGTACTTC. Amino acids: CASSQETNGQETQYF.

This clonotype was recorded many times. This rearrangement joins TRBV6-2 or TRBV6-3 to TRBJ1-1; TRBD1 matches at 9 bases. Germline CDR1 is MNHEY and CDR2 is SVGEGT. Germline trimming cut 8 bases from V and 5 bases from J; bases unmatched to any gene: 9. The CDR3 covers 14 residues. CDR3 DNA: TGTGCCAGCTCCAGCAGGGACAGGGTGACTGAAGCTTTCTTT. This gives the protein CASSSRDRVTEAFF.

This clonotype was observed a handful of times. The V gene is TRBV5-1, the J gene TRBJ2-3; D is tentatively TRBD1 or TRBD2 (5 bases each). CDR3 length equals 16 residues. Germline loops: CDR1 SGHRS, CDR2 YFSETQ. Between the trimmed V and J ends, which lost 2 bases and 1 base, there was a span of 14 bases. The DNA of the CDR3 is TGCGCCAGCAGCTTTTACGGGGCACGGCGCACAGATACGCAGTATTTT. Its protein product is CASSFYGARRTDTQYF.

Ten or more counts support this clonotype. V gene TRBV11-2 combines with J gene TRBJ2-7; no clear D. CDR1 and CDR2 from the germline V gene are SGHAT and FQNNGV. V lost 5 bases to trimming and J lost 0 bases, with 17 bases between them. This CDR3 is 16 amino acids long. Here the CDR3 reads CASSPPTRRVSYEQYF. The CDR3 DNA reads TGTGCCAGCAGCCCACCCACCCGACGGGTCTCCTACGAGCAGTACTTC.

This clonotype appeared many times. The J gene is TRBJ2-3, the V gene TRBV20-1, with 8 nucleotides matching TRBD2. J gave up 3 bases and V 7 bases, and 3 bases lay outside the gene matches. Germline CDR1 DFQATT, CDR2 SNEGSKA (reference sequence). CDR3 size: 12 residues. The CDR3 bases are TGCAGTGTCTCTAGCGGGACAGATACGCAGTATTTT. Protein sequence: CSVSSGTDTQYF.

About this clonotype: A read error is possible here, since a much larger clone lies one base away. This chain connects TRBV29-1 to TRBJ2-3; D is ambiguous. The CDR3 has 16 residues. Germline CDR1 reads SQVTM; CDR2 reads ANQGSEA. Trimming shortened V by 0 bases and J by 6 bases, and 19 bases separated the two germline ends. Here the CDR3 reads CSVEDRELLVVDTQYF. The CDR3, as DNA: TGCAGCGTTGAAGATCGCGAGTTGCTGGTCGTGGATACGCAGTATTTT.

This clonotype occurred many times. The CDR3 nucleotides read TGTGCCAGCAGCCAAGAGGTGGCTAGCGGGGGGGCCTTGGAGACCCAGTACTTC. This codes for CASSQEVASGGALETQYF. This chain joins TRBV4-2 and TRBJ2-5, with 12 bases matching TRBD2. The germline CDR1 and CDR2 sequences are LGHNA and YNFKEQ. This CDR3 is built from 18 residues. With 0 bases clipped from V and 5 bases from J, the junction kept 10 bases outside the gene matches.